This TCR beta chain was observed in a study of T cell repertoires in cytomegalovirus infection. About the study: Public TCR beta signature analysis indicated the presence of both CMV infection and matching HLA type.

This clonotype was found many times. The antigen remains undetermined. CDR3 size: 15 residues. Germline V gene sequence: CDR1 SGHTA, CDR2 FQGNSA. The V segment lost 3 bases and the J segment 9 bases; nucleotides outside the gene matches: 11. Study-wide results and limits: Individuals carrying CMV plus the relevant HLA were identified by cumulative frequency of public TCR beta families. HLA-C-restricted, CMV-specific TCR beta clonotypes were dominant ex vivo.

TCRdb redid the calling of the reads with MiXCR, one entry per CDR3 protein. The sample gives some 680,000 distinct CDR3 sequences, roughly a third of which show up once; around 2.8% is in the top ten. This sequence was found in a human donor in good health (CMV status not recorded). Some clones in this sample may be carry-over from other donors' samples. The J gene is TRBJ2-3, the V gene TRBV7-2; 8 bases align to TRBD2. Sequencing input: PBMCs. The CDR3 nucleotides read TGTGCCAGCAGCTTTAAGGGACTAGGCGTTGGGACGCAGTATTTT. Encoded protein: CASSFKGLGVGTQYF.